The clone carrying this T cell receptor beta chain was recorded a few times. Its antigen is not known. This sample is part of a study of T cells in Graves' hyperthyroidism and ophthalmopathy. Trimming removed 0 bases at V and 11 bases at J, with 20 bases between. The CDR3 runs 16 residues. CDR1 and CDR2 (germline): DFQATT, SNEGSKA (reference sequence). Overall study results and limits: Blood also carried most thyroid clonotypes expanded above 0.001.

There were TCR beta CDR3 regions amplified from RNA transcripts. Initially, a first-round RT-PCR of the TCR CDR3 employed the HTBI primer set. One entry per CDR3 protein results from TCRdb running MiXCR on the multiplex PCR reads. The table shows under 600,000 distinct CDR3 sequences, with around 15% occurring only once. Disease lasting under 3 months, a NOSPECS grade of at least 4, and a Clinical Activity Score of at least 3 were features of the ophthalmopathy patients. Clinical symptoms, serum thyroxine, TRAb, thyroid ultrasound and orbital computed tomography informed diagnoses. The rearrangement uses TRBV20-1 and TRBJ1-6; TRBD1 is a possible D gene (5 bases). The sample was blood. This TCR was sampled from a woman aged 40 to 50 with Graves' ophthalmopathy. In nucleotides, the CDR3 is TGCAGTGCTAGAGACCCCACAGGAGGGGTTGGGACACCCCTCCACTTT. Its translation is CSARDPTGGVGTPLHF.